This T cell receptor beta chain is from a study of neurological immune-mediated disorders. Study-wide findings and caveats: HTLV-1-associated myelopathy showed the most TCR clonal expansion; multiple sclerosis the least, below healthy controls. The multiple sclerosis repertoire cluster showed no association with any clinical or MRI feature. The authors stated that larger cohorts are needed.

This clonotype was seen at least ten times. Its antigen is not known. Between the trimmed V and J ends, which lost 4 bases and 2 bases, there was a span of 11 bases. CDR1 and CDR2 (germline): SGHTA, FQGTGA. The CDR3 is 14 amino acids. With 10-nucleotide random UMIs, 5'RACE was used to make the cDNA. MiXCR was run by TCRdb on the 5' RACE reads, yielding one entry per CDR3 protein. Altogether tens of thousands of distinct CDR3 sequences are present, under 4.5% being singletons, with the ten largest covering around 3.2%. The rearrangement links TRBV7-3 to TRBJ2-5; possibly TRBD1 or TRBD2 for D (7 bases each). The origin of this receptor is a woman aged 45-60 years with multiple sclerosis. Sequencing was done on a sample of PBMCs. CDR3 in amino acids: CASSYRGGQETQYF. CDR3 nucleotide sequence: TGTGCCAGCAGCTACAGGGGAGGGCAAGAGACCCAGTACTTC.